The 25 T cell receptor beta chains below come from one sample, sequenced in a study of Tregs in tolerant kidney transplant recipients. Measured with immunoSEQ multiplex PCR; TCRdb has only the in-frame clones, and not every one. This table has roughly 66,000 clones, around nine tenths appearing once. The input for sequencing was CD8+ T cells from blood, taken before the transplant. The origin of the receptors is a human donor who received a combined kidney and bone marrow transplant.

For this clone: At the DNA level, this CDR3 is encoded by other sequences in the same sample as well. V is TRBV19 and J is TRBJ1-5; D remains unclear. Germline V gene sequence: CDR1 LNHDA, CDR2 SQIVND (reference sequence). The CDR3 extends over 12 amino acids. Trimming cost V 3 bases and J 7 bases, with 7 bases left between them. CDR3 protein: CASSIGGQPQHF. Written as DNA, the CDR3 is TGTGCCAGTAGTATTGGCGGCCAGCCCCAGCATTTT.

The chain uses TRBV7-9 and TRBJ2-3; unclear D gene. CDR1 is SEHNR and CDR2 is FQNEAQ in the germline V gene (reference sequence). Trimming shortened V by 1 base and J by 4 bases, and 9 bases separated the two germline ends. The CDR3 totals 14 residues. As DNA, the CDR3 is TGTGCCAGCAGCTTAGTAATTGTTGCAGATACGCAGTATTTT. Translation: CASSLVIVADTQYF.

With respect to this clone: Mismatch with germline at one junction end may stem from a read error. The chain couples TRBV7-3 to TRBJ2-1; TRBD2 is a possible D gene (6 bases). The germline gives CDR1 SGHTA, CDR2 FQGTGA. The CDR3 runs 13 residues. As DNA, the CDR3 is TGTGCCAGCACCACCGGAGGGAGGACACCGCTGGTCTTC. This codes for CASTTGGRTPLVF.

V and J are TRBV14 and TRBJ2-7; 9 nucleotides agree with TRBD2. The junction had 9 bases not matched to a gene; V was cut back by 6 bases and J by 0 bases. The CDR3 extends over 16 amino acids. Germline V lookup: CDR1 SGHDN, CDR2 FVKESK. The CDR3 coding sequence is TGTGCCAGCAGTGAACGACTAGCGGTAAGCTCCTACGAGCAGTACTTC. Amino acids: CASSERLAVSSYEQYF. The whole variable domain, filled in from reference TRBV14 and TRBJ2-7, reads EAGVTQFPSHSVIEKGQTVTLRCDPISGHDNLYWYRRVMGKEIKFLLHFVKESKQDESGMPNNRFLAERTGGTYSTLKVQPAELEDSGVYFCASSERLAVSSYEQYFGPGTRLTVT.

This clone came up a few times. The rearrangement uses TRBV5-6 and TRBJ1-4; a weak D match, TRBD1 (5 bases). The CDR3 is 16 residues long. V dropped 0 bases and J dropped 11 bases, with 20 bases sitting between them. Looked up from germline, CDR1 is SGHDT and CDR2 is YYEEEE. CDR3 sequence: CASSLGTGVSREKLFF. The CDR3 DNA reads TGTGCCAGCAGCTTGGGAACGGGGGTATCTCGCGAGAAACTGTTTTTT.

Written as DNA, the CDR3 is TGTGCCATCAAACCGCGCTACGAGCAGTACTTC. This codes for CAIKPRYEQYF. The chain is built from TRBV6-8 and TRBJ2-7; no reliable D call. The V end lost 10 bases, the J end lost 3 bases, and 10 bases lay between the germline ends. CDR3 length: 11 residues. The V gene's germline CDR1 is MNHGY and CDR2 SAAAGT.

This clone was found once. The gene calls are TRBV5-1 and TRBJ2-1, with D maybe TRBD2 (6 bases). Germline-derived CDR1 and CDR2 are SGHRS and YFSETQ. The germline V and J ends were trimmed by 0 bases and 6 bases, with 19 bases remaining between them. The CDR3 is 17 residues long. Here the CDR3 reads CASSLALYGGSFNEQFF. The CDR3 bases are TGCGCCAGCAGCTTGGCCCTTTATGGGGGGTCTTTCAATGAGCAGTTCTTC.

This clone was recorded a few times. The rearrangement links TRBV5-6 to TRBJ1-1, with 7 bases aligning to TRBD1. V shed 0 bases and J 7 bases; nucleotides not matched to a gene: 6. This CDR3 region has 14 residues. Germline-derived CDR1 and CDR2 are SGHDT and YYEEEE. CDR3: CASSLVGQAHEAFF. CDR3 bases: TGTGCCAGCAGCTTGGTCGGACAGGCACATGAAGCTTTCTTT.

V gene TRBV18 combines with J gene TRBJ2-7; 16 nucleotides line up with TRBD2. The CDR3 totals 17 residues. Germline V gene data show CDR1 as KGHSH and CDR2 as LQKENI. J was trimmed by 4 bases and V by 2 bases; bases with no gene match: 5. As DNA, the CDR3 is TGTGCCAGCTCACCAGGGACTAGCGGGAGGGCCGGTTACGAGCAGTACTTC. Translating it yields CASSPGTSGRAGYEQYF.

V usage is TRBV9 and J usage is TRBJ2-1; 10 nucleotides line up with TRBD2. Germline V gene lookup returns CDR1 SGDLS and CDR2 YYNGEE. J was trimmed by 0 bases and V by 2 bases; bases with no gene match: 5. This CDR3 is built from 17 residues. The CDR3 is CASSVPSGGDSYNEQFF. The DNA of the CDR3 is TGTGCCAGCAGCGTCCCTAGCGGGGGTGACTCCTACAATGAGCAGTTCTTC.

V is TRBV7-6 and J is TRBJ2-7, with D perhaps matching TRBD1 (5 bases). CDR1 and CDR2 from the germline V gene are SGHVS and FNYEAQ. V was pared by 4 bases and J by 0 bases, with 10 bases between. The CDR3 runs 14 residues. The CDR3 here is CASSWTTSSYEQYF. The CDR3 DNA reads as TGTGCCAGCAGCTGGACAACGAGCTCCTACGAGCAGTACTTC. The variable domain in full, completed from reference TRBV7-6 and TRBJ2-7, reads GAGVSQSPRYKVTKRGQDVALRCDPISGHVSLYWYRQALGQGPEFLTYFNYEAQQDKSGLPNDRFSAERPEGSISTLTIQRTEQRDSAMYRCASSWTTSSYEQYFGPGTRLTVT.

This clone was seen only once. This chain joins TRBV7-8 and TRBJ2-1; possible D gene TRBD1, 6 bases. There are 15 residues in the CDR3. V shed 1 base and J shed 2 bases, with 9 bases lying between them. The V gene's germline CDR1 is SGHVS and CDR2 FQNEAQ. CDR3 nucleotides: TGTGCCAGCAGCTTAGAGCAGGGGACCTACAATGAGCAGTTCTTC. It codes for CASSLEQGTYNEQFF.

The J gene is TRBJ1-2, the V gene TRBV7-8, with 10 bases aligning to TRBD1. After removal of 3 bases from V and 7 bases from J, the junction contained 5 bases not matched to a gene. This CDR3 region has 14 residues. The V gene's germline CDR1 is SGHVS and CDR2 FQNEAQ. The CDR3 protein is CASSLGTGALGYTF. The CDR3 region has the DNA TGTGCCAGCAGCTTGGGGACAGGGGCTCTTGGCTACACCTTC. The whole variable domain, remainder taken from reference TRBV7-8 and TRBJ1-2, is GAGVSQSPRYKVAKRGQDVALRCDPISGHVSLFWYQQALGQGPEFLTYFQNEAQLDKSGLPSDRFFAERPEGSVSTLKIQRTQQEDSAVYLCASSLGTGALGYTFGSGTRLTVV.

This clone was seen just once. The chain combines TRBV27 with TRBJ1-6; 9 bases align to TRBD1. V dropped 5 bases and J dropped 12; count of bases not matched to a gene: 5. The CDR3 is 13 residues long. The germline gives CDR1 MNHEY, CDR2 SMNVEV (reference sequence). CDR3 region: CASSPGTGLPLHF. CDR3 coding DNA: TGTGCCAGCAGTCCAGGGACAGGGTTACCCCTCCACTTT.

The V and J genes are TRBV7-3 and TRBJ2-2; TRBD2 matches 12 bases. The length of the CDR3 is 18 residues. Unmatched junction bases numbered 10, after V lost 2 bases and J lost 6 bases. Germline CDR1 reads SGHTA; CDR2 reads FQGTGA. The CDR3 nucleotides are TGTGCCAGCAGCTTATGGGCTAGCGGGAGGGCCGGCGCCGGGGAGCTGTTTTTT. Protein: CASSLWASGRAGAGELFF.

The gene calls are TRBV7-3 and TRBJ2-1, with a possible D match to TRBD1 (5 bases). Germline loops: CDR1 SGHTA, CDR2 FQGTGA. Trimming stripped 2 bases from V and 11 bases from J, with 7 bases between. The CDR3 runs to 11 residues. As DNA, the CDR3 is TGTGCCAGCAGCTTAGGACAACAGCAGTTCTTC. This sequence encodes CASSLGQQQFF.

The CDR3, as DNA: TGTGCCAGCAGTTTATCGTTCAGGGCCAATGAGCAGTTCTTC. This codes for CASSLSFRANEQFF. The V and J genes are TRBV27 and TRBJ2-1, with a weak D call TRBD1 (5 bases). The CDR3 runs to 14 residues. V lost 0 bases and J 6 bases, leaving 9 bases between the germline ends. Per the germline V gene, CDR1 is MNHEY and CDR2 is SMNVEV (reference sequence).

This chain connects TRBV2 to TRBJ2-6; D remains unclear. V was shortened by 1 base and J by 4 bases, with 5 bases between the two germline ends. Per germline, CDR1 SNHLY and CDR2 FYNNEI. The CDR3 runs 14 residues. DNA of the CDR3: TGTGCCAGCAGTGAAGGGCGGGGGGCCAACGTCCTGACTTTC. It encodes CASSEGRGANVLTF.

J is TRBJ2-5 and V is TRBV13; 8 bases agree with TRBD2. V lost 5 bases and J lost 5; bases outside the gene matches: 4. Germline-derived CDR1 and CDR2 are PRHDT and FYEKMQ (reference sequence). The CDR3 runs 13 residues. The CDR3 loop is CASSRGGSETQYF. CDR3 coding DNA: TGTGCCAGCAGCCGGGGGGGCTCGGAGACCCAGTACTTC.

CDR3 coding DNA: TGTGCCAGCAAGACAGGGCGGCTCAACCCAAACACTGAAGCTTTCTTT. As protein: CASKTGRLNPNTEAFF. The chain links TRBV27 to TRBJ1-1; TRBD1 agrees at 7 bases. This CDR3 has 16 residues. Unmatched junction bases numbered 13, after V lost 7 bases and J lost 2 bases. From germline, CDR1 is MNHEY and CDR2 SMNVEV (reference sequence).

The rearrangement links TRBV19 to TRBJ1-2; 11 bases map to TRBD1. Germline V lookup: CDR1 LNHDA, CDR2 SQIVND (reference sequence). The CDR3 contains 16 residues. V shed 3 bases, J shed 6 bases, and the junction held 9 bases outside the gene matches. The CDR3 DNA reads TGTGCCAGTAGTATTATCATGGGACAGGGGGTTGATGGCTACACCTTC. It translates to CASSIIMGQGVDGYTF.

The CDR3 sequence: CASSFQDVGIKGYTF. The CDR3 nucleotides read TGTGCCAGCAGTTTCCAGGATGTAGGAATCAAAGGCTACACCTTC. The genes are TRBV27 and TRBJ1-2, with D hard to call. The CDR3 totals 15 residues. CDR1 and CDR2 (germline): MNHEY, SMNVEV (reference sequence). Trimming left V 3 bases short and J 8 bases short, with 19 bases between.

The rearrangement links TRBV6-1 to TRBJ2-7; 7 nucleotides match TRBD1. Trimming at V came to 2 bases and at J to 4 bases, leaving 8 bases not matched to a gene. The CDR3 runs 15 residues. Looked up from germline, CDR1 is MNHNS and CDR2 is SASEGT. CDR3 amino acids: CASSEPGQRKYEQYF. Written as DNA, the CDR3 is TGTGCCAGCAGTGAACCGGGACAGCGAAAGTACGAGCAGTACTTC.

The chain combines TRBV29-1 with TRBJ1-2, with 9 bases lining up with TRBD1. This CDR3 is 13 amino acids long. The ends lost 5 bases at V and 8 bases at J; junction bases unmatched: 9. Germline assignment: CDR1 SQVTM and CDR2 ANQGSEA. The CDR3 protein is CSVLGQGPVGYTF. As DNA, the CDR3 is TGCAGCGTTCTTGGACAGGGGCCGGTCGGCTACACCTTC.

The rearrangement uses TRBV19 and TRBJ2-2, with a tentative D call TRBD1 (6 bases). The CDR3 has 17 residues. Per the germline V gene, CDR1 is LNHDA and CDR2 is SQIVND (reference sequence). V was clipped by 10 bases and J by 0 bases, with 21 bases between them. CDR3 amino acids: CATTIPTGRANTGELFF. CDR3 sequence (DNA): TGTGCCACGACGATACCGACAGGACGCGCGAACACCGGGGAGCTGTTTTTT. Using reference TRBV19 and TRBJ2-2 for the parts outside the CDR3, the full variable domain is DGGITQSPKYLFRKEGQNVTLSCEQNLNHDAMYWYRQDPGQGLRLIYYSQIVNDFQKGDIAEGYSVSREKKESFPLTVTSAQKNPTAFYLCATTIPTGRANTGELFFGEGSRLTVL.